These 5 T cell receptor beta chains share one sample of origin, sequenced in a study of blood T cell repertoires in COVID-19. Here immunoSEQ multiplex PCR was the method, and the copy in TCRdb shows in-frame clones only, minus some. The table records around 220,000 clones, less than 85% of them present only once. Source material: peripheral blood. All receptors come from a woman of 80 years or more with COVID-19, enrolled during active disease.

This sequence joins TRBV19 and TRBJ2-7, with D perhaps TRBD1 (6 bases). This CDR3 spans 13 amino acids. Germline assignment: CDR1 LNHDA and CDR2 SQIVND (reference sequence). V dropped 3 bases and J dropped 2 bases, with 8 bases sitting between them. The CDR3: CASSIAGAYEQYF. The DNA of the CDR3 is TGTGCCAGTAGTATCGCAGGGGCCTACGAGCAGTACTTC.

The rearrangement uses TRBV25-1 and TRBJ1-6; D gene uncertain. The CDR3 consists of 12 residues. Between the trimmed V and J ends, which lost 8 bases and 7 bases, there was a span of 9 bases. From germline, CDR1 is MGHDK and CDR2 SYGVNS. The CDR3 loop is CASGQQNSPLHF. As DNA, the CDR3 is TGTGCCAGCGGGCAGCAGAATTCACCCCTCCACTTT.

The chain recombines TRBV10-3 with TRBJ1-5, with a weak D call TRBD1 (6 bases). The CDR3 consists of 17 residues. The ends were cut back, 0 bases at V and 5 bases at J, with 17 bases in the middle. Per germline, CDR1 ENHRY and CDR2 SYGVKD. The CDR3 here is CAISESGASPVDQPQHF. CDR3 nucleotides: TGTGCCATCAGTGAGTCGGGGGCCTCCCCGGTCGATCAGCCCCAGCATTTT.

The J gene is TRBJ2-2, the V gene TRBV3-1 (or the pseudogene TRBV3-2); D possibly corresponds to TRBD1 (6 bases). Germline CDR1 is LGHDT and CDR2 is YNNKEL (reference sequence). The CDR3 loop spans 14 amino acids. With 5 bases removed from V and 1 base from J, the gap between germline ends came to 8 bases. CDR3 sequence: CASSEQGNTGELFF. CDR3 bases: TGTGCCAGCAGCGAACAGGGGAACACCGGGGAGCTGTTTTTT.

This clone was detected ten times or more. The chain recombines TRBV7-8 with TRBJ1-6; 7 bases match TRBD1. Per the germline V gene, CDR1 is SGHVS and CDR2 is FQNEAQ. The CDR3 has 14 residues. V gave up 5 bases and J gave up 9 bases; unmatched junction bases: 7. CDR3 nucleotide sequence: TGTGCCAGCAGCCTCGACAGGGCCTCTTCACCCCTCCACTTT. Translated, it gives CASSLDRASSPLHF.